This T cell receptor beta chain was sequenced during a study of shared clonotypes between healthy human individuals. The CDR3 contains 11 residues. Germline CDR1 and CDR2: MNHEY and SMNVEV (reference sequence). With 6 bases removed from V and 7 bases from J, the gap between germline ends came to 9 bases. Of note for this clone: What it binds is not known.

A CD45RA+ naive subset and a CD45RA-negative memory subset were split from CD4+ cells. Sequencing used immunoSEQ multiplex PCR; TCRdb keeps in-frame clones, though not all of them. The sample comprises about 680,000 clones, roughly 70% of which are singletons, and around 1.6% rests with the top ten. Whole-study findings and limits: Larger estimated richness was generally recorded for naive subsets relative to memory subsets.

This clonotype was obtained from a woman aged 25 to 45 in good health. Input material: memory CD4+ T cells sorted from blood. Subset noted: CD45RA-negative fraction. The chain combines TRBV27 with TRBJ2-5, with D hard to call. DNA of the CDR3: TGTGCCAGCAGCGCCTCGGGGACCCAGTACTTC. Amino acid sequence: CASSASGTQYF.